What follows is one T cell receptor beta chain and its context. Other DNA sequences in this specimen translate into the identical CDR3. Here immunoSEQ multiplex PCR was the method, and the copy in TCRdb shows in-frame clones only, minus some. In the table there are around 99,000 clones, approximately 90% of which are singletons. The sample comes from a study of control samples from healthy donors and cancer patients. V shed 0 bases and J 5 bases; nucleotides not matched to a gene: 3. This CDR3 is 15 amino acids long. CDR1 is SGHRS and CDR2 is YFSETQ in the germline V gene. The chain is built from TRBV5-1 and TRBJ2-5, with 11 bases fitting TRBD2. The TCR originated in a woman between 50 and 59 years old in good health. The material sequenced was blood. The CDR3 loop reads CASSLGSGGDETQYF. CDR3 nucleotides: TGCGCCAGCAGCTTGGGTAGCGGGGGGGATGAGACCCAGTACTTC.